This T cell receptor (beta chain) was retrieved from a study of blood T cell repertoires in COVID-19 (dated by TCRdb to the early 2020s). With regard to the full study: The collaborator samples originated in the United States, Italy and Spain and spanned the acute and convalescent phases of COVID-19. The material from the prospective study consisted of cDNA or gDNA derived from T cells, B-cell-depleted T cells, or PBMCs. The dataset comprised deeply sampled blood TCRbeta repertoires from subjects exposed to, actively infected with, or recovered from COVID-19. The repertoires were released in a freely available public database meant as a resource for research on the immune response to SARS-CoV-2. Samples came from the ongoing ImmuneRACE study (first 160 participants) plus 1,254 subjects from 6 global collaborators. Sample metadata almost always included a de-identified subject ID, COVID-19 status, age in years and sex. Where HLA class I and class II types were available, the types were taken from metadata supplied by the sample provider, not from assay-based typing. Points the paper makes about the study in general: The amount of clinical and demographic metadata varied by source and participant and was provided uncurated.

At the junction V is shortened by 3 bases and J by 8 bases, with 20 bases in between. Via the germline V gene, CDR1 is SNHLY and CDR2 FYNNEI. The CDR3 spans 16 residues, from the cysteine through the phenylalanine. This entry keeps only the CDR3 DNA: 48 bases, framed from base 1. TCRbeta CDR3 regions were amplified from genomic DNA using the immunoSEQ Assay, a bias-controlled multiplex PCR. In the authors' own workflow: The number of nucleated cells in each sample was estimated by amplification of reference gene primers within the assay. To quantify the absolute abundance of each unique TCRbeta CDR3 rearrangement, sequence reads were collapsed and filtered. For each sample, productive Simpson clonality was calculated as the square root of Simpson's diversity index across productive rearrangements. TCRdb retrieved this table from immuneACCESS and kept in-frame rearrangements only. Not all clones are present; in checked studies, unresolved V genes account for under half, and no reason is known for the remainder. The V and J calls and clone size were taken over from that table, and D and trimming were inferred from the DNA. The sample table records a few hundred thousand clones; approximately 86% of these occur just once. The ten largest clones add up to around 0.9% of the sample.

A note on this clone: Which antigen it targets is not known. Base qualities are not recorded, but no much larger clone differs from it by a single base.

Participants in the prospective study were aged about 18 to 95 years, lived in 24 United States geographic areas, and enrolled through a virtual design. Cohort assignment in the prospective study relied on participant-reported clinical history from a screening survey and a study questionnaire. Recovered participants in ImmuneRACE Cohort 3 were defined as having two consecutive negative NP/OP PCR tests, clearance from a healthcare professional, or resolution of symptoms. In the prospective study, whole blood, serum and a nasopharyngeal or oropharyngeal swab were collected from each participant by mobile phlebotomists. Participants in the prospective study had the option to provide additional blood draws and questionnaires over a roughly two-month period. Before DNA extraction, prospective study blood samples were shipped either frozen or at room temperature.

The receptor comes from a woman between 25 and 40 years old who had recovered from COVID-19. The chain links TRBV2 with TRBJ2-1; the D gene is perhaps TRBD1, from 6 matching bases. The sequencing sample was made of PBMCs or T cells enriched from blood (not recorded which). This receptor carries the CDR3 CASSDYRESMKHEQFF. The DNA sequence is TGTGCCAGCAGTGACTACAGGGAATCCATGAAACATGAGCAGTTCTTC.